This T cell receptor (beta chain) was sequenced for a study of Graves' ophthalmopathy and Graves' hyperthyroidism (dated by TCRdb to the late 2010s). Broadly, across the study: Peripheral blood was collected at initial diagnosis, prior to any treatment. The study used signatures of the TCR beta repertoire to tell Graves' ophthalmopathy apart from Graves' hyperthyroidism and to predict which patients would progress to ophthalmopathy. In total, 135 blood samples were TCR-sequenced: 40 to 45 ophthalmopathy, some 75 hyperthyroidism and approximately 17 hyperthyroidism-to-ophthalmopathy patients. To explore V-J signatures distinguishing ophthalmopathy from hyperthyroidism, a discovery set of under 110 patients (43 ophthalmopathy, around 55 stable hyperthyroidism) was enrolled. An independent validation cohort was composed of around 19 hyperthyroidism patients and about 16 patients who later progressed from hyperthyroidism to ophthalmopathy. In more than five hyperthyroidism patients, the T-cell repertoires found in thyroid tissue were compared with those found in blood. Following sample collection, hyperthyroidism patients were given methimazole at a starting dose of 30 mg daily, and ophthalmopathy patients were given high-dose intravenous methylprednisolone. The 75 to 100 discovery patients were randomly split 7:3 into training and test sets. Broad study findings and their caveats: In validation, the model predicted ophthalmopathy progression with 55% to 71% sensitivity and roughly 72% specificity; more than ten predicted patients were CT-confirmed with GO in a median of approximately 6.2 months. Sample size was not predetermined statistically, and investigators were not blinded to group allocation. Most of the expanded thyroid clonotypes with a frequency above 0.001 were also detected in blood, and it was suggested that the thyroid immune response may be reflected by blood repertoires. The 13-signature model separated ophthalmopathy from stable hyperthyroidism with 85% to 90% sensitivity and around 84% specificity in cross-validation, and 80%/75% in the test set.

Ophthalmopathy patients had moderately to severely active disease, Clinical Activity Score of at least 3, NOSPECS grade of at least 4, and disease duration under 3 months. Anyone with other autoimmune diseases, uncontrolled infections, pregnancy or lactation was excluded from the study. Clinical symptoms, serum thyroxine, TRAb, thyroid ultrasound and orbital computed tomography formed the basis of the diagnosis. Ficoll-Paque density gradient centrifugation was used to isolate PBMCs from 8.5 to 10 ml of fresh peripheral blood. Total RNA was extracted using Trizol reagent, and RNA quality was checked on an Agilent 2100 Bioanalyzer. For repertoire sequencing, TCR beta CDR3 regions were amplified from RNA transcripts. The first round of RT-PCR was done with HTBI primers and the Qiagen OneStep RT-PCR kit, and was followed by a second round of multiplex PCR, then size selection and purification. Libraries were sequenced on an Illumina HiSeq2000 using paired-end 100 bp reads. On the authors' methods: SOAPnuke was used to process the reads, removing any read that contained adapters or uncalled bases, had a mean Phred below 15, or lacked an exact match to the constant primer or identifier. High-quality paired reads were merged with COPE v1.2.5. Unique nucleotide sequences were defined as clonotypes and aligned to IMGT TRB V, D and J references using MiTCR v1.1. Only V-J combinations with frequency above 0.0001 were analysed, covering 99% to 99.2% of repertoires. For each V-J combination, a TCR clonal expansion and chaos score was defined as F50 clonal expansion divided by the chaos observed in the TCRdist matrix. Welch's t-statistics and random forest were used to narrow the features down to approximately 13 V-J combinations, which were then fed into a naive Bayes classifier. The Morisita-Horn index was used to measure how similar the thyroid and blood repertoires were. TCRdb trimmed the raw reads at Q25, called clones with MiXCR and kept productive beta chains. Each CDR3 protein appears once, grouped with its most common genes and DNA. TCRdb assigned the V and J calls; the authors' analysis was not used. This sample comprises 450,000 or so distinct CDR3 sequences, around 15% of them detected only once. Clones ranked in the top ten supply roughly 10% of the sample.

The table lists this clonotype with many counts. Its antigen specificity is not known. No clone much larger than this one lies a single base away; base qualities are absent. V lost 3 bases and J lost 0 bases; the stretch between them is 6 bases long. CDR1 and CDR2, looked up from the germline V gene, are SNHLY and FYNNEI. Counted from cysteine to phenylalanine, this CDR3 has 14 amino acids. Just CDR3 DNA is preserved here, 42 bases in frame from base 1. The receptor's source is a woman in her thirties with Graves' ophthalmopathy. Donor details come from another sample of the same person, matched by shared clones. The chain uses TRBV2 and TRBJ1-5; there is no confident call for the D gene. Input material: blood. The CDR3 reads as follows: CASSEQHSNQPQHF. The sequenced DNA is TGTGCCAGCAGTGAGCAGCATAGCAATCAGCCCCAGCATTTT.